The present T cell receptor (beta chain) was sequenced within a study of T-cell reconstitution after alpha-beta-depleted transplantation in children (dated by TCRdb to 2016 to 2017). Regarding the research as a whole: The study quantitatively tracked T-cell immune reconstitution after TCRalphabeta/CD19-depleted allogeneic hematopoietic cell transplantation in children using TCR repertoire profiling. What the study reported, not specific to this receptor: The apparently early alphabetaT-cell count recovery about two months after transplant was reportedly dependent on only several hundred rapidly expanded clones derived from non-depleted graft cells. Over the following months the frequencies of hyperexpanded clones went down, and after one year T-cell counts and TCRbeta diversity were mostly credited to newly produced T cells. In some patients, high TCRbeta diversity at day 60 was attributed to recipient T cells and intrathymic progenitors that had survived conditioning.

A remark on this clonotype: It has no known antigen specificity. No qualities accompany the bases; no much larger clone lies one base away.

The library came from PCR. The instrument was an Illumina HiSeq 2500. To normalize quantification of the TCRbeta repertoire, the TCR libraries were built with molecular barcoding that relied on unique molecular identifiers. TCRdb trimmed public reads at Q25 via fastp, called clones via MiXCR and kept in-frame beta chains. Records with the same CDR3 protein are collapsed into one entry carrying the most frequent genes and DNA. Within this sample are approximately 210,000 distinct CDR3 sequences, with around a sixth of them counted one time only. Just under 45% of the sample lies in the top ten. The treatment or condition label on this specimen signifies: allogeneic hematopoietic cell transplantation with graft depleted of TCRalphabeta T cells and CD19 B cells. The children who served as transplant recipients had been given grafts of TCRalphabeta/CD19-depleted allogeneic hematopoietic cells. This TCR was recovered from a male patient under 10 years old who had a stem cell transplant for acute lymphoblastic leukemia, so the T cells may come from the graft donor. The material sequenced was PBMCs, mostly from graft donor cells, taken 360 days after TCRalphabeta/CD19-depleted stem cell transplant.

CDR3 reads: CASSFGDRVYNEQFF. In nucleotide form, the sequence is TGTGCCAGCAGTTTCGGAGACAGGGTTTACAATGAGCAGTTCTTC. The chain is made from TRBV12-3 or TRBV12-4 and TRBJ2-1; TRBD1 fits 7 bases in the junction. V has 3 bases trimmed and J has 4 bases trimmed; junction bases matching no gene number 6. The CDR3, from cysteine to phenylalanine, totals 15 residues. The retained sequence is limited to the CDR3, 45 bases, with the frame set at the first base.